Following are 31 T cell receptor beta chains from one sample sequenced in a study of post-analysis software for immune sequencing data. Study outcomes and limitations: When patients were compared with controls, four or five TRBV segments were more frequent, TRBV5-6, TRBV5-1 and TRBV20-1 among them.

Their recognized antigens are unknown. Unique molecular identifiers were present in the TCR beta cDNA libraries. Using its own MiXCR run on the PCR reads, TCRdb lists one record per CDR3 protein. The sample lists some 450,000 distinct CDR3 sequences, around 40% occurring once. Sequences were obtained from blood. These TCRs come from a girl aged 10-17 years with multiple sclerosis.

The J gene is TRBJ2-1, the V gene TRBV7-3, with D perhaps matching TRBD2 (5 bases). CDR1 is SGHTA, CDR2 FQGTGA, per germline. Trimming removed 3 bases at V and 2 bases at J, with 11 bases between. The CDR3 length is 15 residues. The CDR3 coding sequence is TGTGCCAGCAGCTTCGCTGGCGGGCCCTACAATGAGCAGTTCTTC. Its protein is CASSFAGGPYNEQFF.

This chain joins TRBV4-1 and TRBJ2-7; no firm D call. The CDR3 has 15 amino acids. Deletions cut 4 bases from V and 0 bases from J, with 13 bases between. CDR1 is MGHRA, CDR2 YSYEKL, per germline. The CDR3 spells CASSPLVGASYEQYF. DNA of the CDR3: TGCGCCAGCAGCCCCTTGGTTGGAGCCTCCTACGAGCAGTACTTC.

This clonotype was counted between two and nine times. The chain uses TRBV10-3 and TRBJ2-1; D remains ambiguous. V was clipped by 2 bases and J by 6 bases, with 8 bases between them. The CDR3 spans 13 residues. Per the germline V gene, CDR1 is ENHRY and CDR2 is SYGVKD. CDR3 residues: CAISEEIPNEQFF. The DNA of the CDR3 is TGTGCCATCAGTGAGGAGATACCCAATGAGCAGTTCTTC.

This chain joins TRBV5-1 and TRBJ2-3; the D is unclear. The CDR3 spans 11 residues. V was trimmed by 7 bases and J by 3 bases, leaving 6 bases between them. The germline gives CDR1 SGHRS, CDR2 YFSETQ. CDR3 sequence (DNA): TGCGCCAGCGCGGCTACAGATACGCAGTATTTT. Its translation is CASAATDTQYF.

The CDR3 bases are TGTGCCATCAGTGAGCGAGCGGGAGGGCCGGAGACCCAGTACTTC. It specifies CAISERAGGPETQYF. This chain uses TRBV10-3 with TRBJ2-7; 10 bases are shared with TRBD2. Matching the DNA end better, TRBJ2-5 makes the J call doubtful. Germline CDR1 ENHRY, CDR2 SYGVKD. The CDR3 runs 15 residues.

A single count supports this clonotype. V and J are TRBV6-1 and TRBJ1-1; perhaps TRBD1 as D (5 bases). The CDR3 is 14 amino acids. The V gene lost 1 base and the J gene lost 3 bases, with 9 bases spanning the gap. CDR1 and CDR2 (germline): MNHNS, SASEGT. CDR3 nucleotide sequence: TGTGCCAGCAGTGAAGAGGGGCCGGACACTGAAGCTTTCTTT. Translating gives CASSEEGPDTEAFF.

Only a few counts were recorded for this clonotype. The chain employs TRBV5-5 and TRBJ2-7, with D possibly matching TRBD1 (5 bases). In germline, CDR1 is SGHKS, CDR2 YYEKEE (reference sequence). The CDR3 loop spans 15 amino acids. Between the trimmed V and J ends, which lost 3 bases and 1 base, there was a span of 14 bases. CDR3 sequence (DNA): TGTGCCAGCAGCTGGGGCAGGGTTTCTTCCTACGAGCAGTACTTC. Its translation: CASSWGRVSSYEQYF.

The chain uses TRBV6-1 and TRBJ2-5, with D unclear. The CDR3 extends over 13 amino acids. V lost 10 bases, J lost 7 bases, and 19 bases lay in between. CDR1 MNHNS and CDR2 SASEGT come from the germline V gene. CDR3 sequence (DNA): TGTGCCACCACCTGGGGTCCGGTGGGGACCCAGTACTTC. Translating gives CATTWGPVGTQYF.

The rearrangement uses TRBV2 and TRBJ2-1; D call uncertain. Germline assignment: CDR1 SNHLY and CDR2 FYNNEI. V lost 2 bases, J lost 15 bases, and 2 bases lay in between. This CDR3 is built from 8 residues. CDR3 in DNA: TGTGCCAGCAGTGAACCGTTCTTC. It codes for CASSEPFF. The full variable domain, completed using reference TRBV2 and TRBJ2-1, is EPEVTQTPSHQVTQMGQEVILRCVPISNHLYFYWYRQILGQKVEFLVSFYNNEISEKSEIFDDQFSVERPDGSNFTLKIRSTKLEDSAMYFCASSEPFFGPGTRLTVL.

This clonotype has only a few counts. The chain has TRBV20-1 and TRBJ2-4; D perhaps matches TRBD2 (6 bases). The DNA end favors TRBJ2-7, so the J call may be wrong. CDR1 and CDR2 from the germline V gene are DFQATT and SNEGSKA (reference sequence). This CDR3 has 14 amino acids. This chain's CDR3 is CSAPPGGPGYEQYF. In nucleotides, the CDR3 is TGCAGTGCTCCCCCTGGAGGGCCGGGATACGAGCAGTACTTC.

There are a few counts of this clonotype. This chain links TRBV5-1 with TRBJ1-2, with TRBD1 identical over 10 bases. This CDR3 spans 16 amino acids. V lost 0 bases, J lost 3 bases, and 5 bases stayed unmatched. Germline V gene lookup returns CDR1 SGHRS and CDR2 YFSETQ. The CDR3 bases are TGCGCCAGCAGCTTGGCCGGGACAGGGGACGACTATGGCTACACCTTC. Its translation: CASSLAGTGDDYGYTF.

The chain is built from TRBV9 and TRBJ2-3; 8 nucleotides match TRBD1. The CDR3 runs 15 residues. Germline-derived CDR1 and CDR2 are SGDLS and YYNGEE. V was clipped by 0 bases and J by 2 bases; unmatched bases: 2. This CDR3 is CASSVEGQDTDTQYF. The CDR3 DNA follows: TGTGCCAGCAGCGTAGAGGGACAGGACACAGATACGCAGTATTTT.

This clonotype was detected only a few times. CDR3 in DNA: TGCGCCAGCAGCCAAGACCCCGGGACAGTATCAGATACGCAGTATTTT. Amino acids: CASSQDPGTVSDTQYF. The chain is built from TRBV4-1 and TRBJ2-3, with TRBD1 matching 7 bases. CDR1 and CDR2 from the germline V gene are MGHRA and YSYEKL. The CDR3 consists of 16 residues. After removal of 0 bases from V and 4 bases from J, the junction contained 7 bases not matched to a gene.

The chain couples TRBV7-3 to TRBJ2-1; D is perhaps TRBD1 (6 bases). Trimming shortened V by 1 base and J by 12 bases, and 13 bases separated the two germline ends. Germline V gene data show CDR1 as SGHTA and CDR2 as FQGTGA. This CDR3 contains 13 residues. CDR3: CASSLNTGTTQFF. The CDR3, as DNA: TGTGCCAGCAGCTTAAACACCGGGACAACGCAGTTCTTC. Supplemented by reference TRBV7-3 and TRBJ2-1, the full variable domain reads GAGVSQTPSNKVTEKGKYVELRCDPISGHTALYWYRQSLGQGPEFLIYFQGTGAADDSGLPNDRFFAVRPEGSVSTLKIQRTERGDSAVYLCASSLNTGTTQFFGPGTRLTVL.

The rearrangement joins TRBV28 to TRBJ2-7, with 9 bases that match TRBD1. Looked up from germline, CDR1 is MDHEN and CDR2 is SYDVKM. The CDR3 spans 16 residues. The V and J ends lost 4 bases and 7 bases, in that order; junction bases with no gene match: 14. This chain's CDR3 is CASSSPFIGTGWEQYF. Here the CDR3 DNA reads TGTGCCAGCAGTTCTCCTTTTATCGGGACAGGGTGGGAGCAGTACTTC.

This chain uses TRBV5-1 with TRBJ2-2; no firm D call. In germline, CDR1 is SGHRS, CDR2 YFSETQ. The CDR3 length is 15 residues. V gave up 2 bases and J gave up 0 bases, with 8 bases separating them. The chain's CDR3 is CASSLGGANTGELFF. The CDR3 nucleotides read TGCGCCAGCAGCTTAGGCGGAGCGAACACCGGGGAGCTGTTTTTT.

This clonotype occurred a few times. This chain uses TRBV6-6 with TRBJ2-5, with D perhaps matching TRBD2 (6 bases). This CDR3 contains 13 residues. V shed 2 bases and J shed 2 bases, with 6 bases lying between them. CDR1 is MNHNY, CDR2 SVGAGI, per germline (reference sequence). The CDR3 loop reads CASSYGGQETQYF. The CDR3, as DNA: TGTGCCAGCAGTTACGGGGGGCAAGAGACCCAGTACTTC.

The chain links TRBV28 to TRBJ2-4; 8 nucleotides agree with TRBD1. The J call is doubtful: the DNA matches TRBJ2-7 better. CDR3 length: 15 amino acids. Germline lookup yields CDR1 MDHEN and CDR2 SYDVKM. The CDR3 spells CASSLWAGQGSEQYF. Written as DNA, the CDR3 is TGTGCCAGCAGTTTATGGGCCGGACAGGGAAGCGAGCAGTACTTC.

About this clonotype itself: A much larger clone sits a single nucleotide away, making a read error possible. This chain links TRBV28 with TRBJ2-1, with D unclear. The J call may not be correct, given that the DNA end is closer to TRBJ2-7. CDR3 length: 15 amino acids. Germline assignment: CDR1 MDHEN and CDR2 SYDVKM. The CDR3 sequence is CASSRGSVSYNEQYF. CDR3 sequence (DNA): TGTGCCAGCAGTCGCGGATCGGTCTCCTACAATGAGCAGTACTTC.

This clonotype has only a few counts. This chain links TRBV24-1 with TRBJ2-3; perhaps TRBD1 as D (6 bases). The CDR3 totals 14 residues. Trimming cost V 3 bases and J 6 bases, with 12 bases left between them. Germline V CDR1 and CDR2: KGHDR, SFDVKD. The CDR3 DNA reads TGTGCCACCAGTGATCCCGACAGGAGGGATACGCAGTATTTT. Its protein product is CATSDPDRRDTQYF.

This clonotype was detected only a few times. V usage is TRBV6-5 and J usage is TRBJ2-7; 10 bases are a match to TRBD1. V shed 0 bases, J shed 6 bases, and the junction held 2 bases outside the gene matches. This CDR3 has 14 residues. CDR1 MNHEY and CDR2 SVGAGI come from the germline V gene. CDR3 region: CASSYSGQGFEQYF. CDR3 coding DNA: TGTGCCAGCAGTTACTCGGGACAGGGGTTCGAGCAGTACTTC.

This chain links TRBV20-1 with TRBJ2-3; 7 positions agree with TRBD1. V lost 3 bases, J lost 2 bases, and 5 bases stayed unmatched. Germline CDR1 reads DFQATT; CDR2 reads SNEGSKA (reference sequence). The CDR3 has 14 residues. The CDR3 here is CSARRGRDTDTQYF. CDR3 DNA: TGCAGTGCTAGGAGGGGGCGCGACACAGATACGCAGTATTTT.

This clonotype was counted between two and nine times. This CDR3 reads CASSQDRWAGRSYNEQFF. Written as DNA, the CDR3 is TGCGCCAGCAGCCAAGATAGGTGGGCAGGGCGGTCCTACAATGAGCAGTTCTTC. This chain joins TRBV4-1 and TRBJ2-1; possibly TRBD1 for D (5 bases). Germline V gene lookup returns CDR1 MGHRA and CDR2 YSYEKL. There are 18 residues in the CDR3. Trimming removed 0 bases at V and 1 base at J, with 16 bases between.

There are a few counts of this clonotype. The chain recombines TRBV28 with TRBJ2-3; 13 bases align to TRBD2. The V gene end was trimmed by 5 bases and the J gene end by 5 bases; junction bases not matched to a gene: 13. The CDR3 runs to 18 residues. Per the germline V gene, CDR1 is MDHEN and CDR2 is SYDVKM. DNA for the CDR3: TGTGCCAGCAGTCCAACTAGCGGGAGGGCCCGGGATGTAGATACGCAGTATTTT. It is translated as CASSPTSGRARDVDTQYF.

The chain couples TRBV20-1 to TRBJ2-3; D is ambiguous. V was trimmed by 3 bases and J by 1 base, leaving 14 bases between them. CDR3 length equals 15 residues. Germline lookup yields CDR1 DFQATT and CDR2 SNEGSKA (reference sequence). The CDR3 is CSASLGGAGTDTQYF. In DNA, the CDR3 is TGCAGTGCTAGTTTGGGCGGTGCCGGCACAGATACGCAGTATTTT.

This clonotype was detected only a few times. The rearrangement joins TRBV28 to TRBJ2-5, with TRBD1 matching 8 bases. This CDR3 contains 18 residues. J lost 1 base, V lost 5 bases, and 15 bases had no gene match. CDR1 is MDHEN, CDR2 SYDVKM, per germline. CDR3 bases: TGTGCCAGCAGTACACAGGGACAGGCCATCCTAAGCCAAGAGACCCAGTACTTC. It codes for CASSTQGQAILSQETQYF. Full variable domain (remainder filled in from reference TRBV28 and TRBJ2-5): DVKVTQSSRYLVKRTGEKVFLECVQDMDHENMFWYRQDPGLGLRLIYFSYDVKMKEKGDIPEGYSVSREKKERFSLILESASTNQTSMYLCASSTQGQAILSQETQYFGPGTRLLVL.

This clonotype was found a few times. The chain recombines TRBV20-1 with TRBJ1-5, with a weak D call TRBD1 (5 bases). Germline values: CDR1 DFQATT, CDR2 SNEGSKA (reference sequence). The CDR3 sequence is 14 residues long. Trimming left V 5 bases short and J 6 bases short, with 17 bases between. The CDR3: CSALTVGNTQPQHF. For the CDR3, the DNA is TGCAGTGCTCTGACAGTAGGCAACACTCAGCCCCAGCATTTT.

This chain joins TRBV20-1 and TRBJ2-4; 11 positions agree with TRBD1. Losses at the gene ends were 6 bases for V and 2 bases for J; bases not matched to a gene: 9. CDR3 length equals 16 residues. CDR1 and CDR2 (germline): DFQATT, SNEGSKA (reference sequence). DNA for the CDR3: TGCAGTGCCTCATCCGGGACAGGGGGGCCCAAAAACATTCAGTACTTC. As protein: CSASSGTGGPKNIQYF.

This chain connects TRBV6-6 to TRBJ2-6, with no clear D. Per germline, CDR1 MNHNY and CDR2 SVGAGI (reference sequence). This CDR3 comprises 17 residues. The V end lost 7 bases, the J end lost 0 bases, and 16 bases lay between the germline ends. The CDR3 coding sequence is TGTGCCAGCACACTACTCGACACCCTCTCTGGGGCCAACGTCCTGACTTTC. Translating it yields CASTLLDTLSGANVLTF.

The chain employs TRBV11-2 and TRBJ2-7; the D gene is possibly TRBD2 (6 bases). The CDR3 is made up of 12 amino acids. The germline gives CDR1 SGHAT, CDR2 FQNNGV. Trimming pared 8 bases from V and 5 bases from J, leaving 13 bases between. This CDR3 reads CASLKEGNEQYF. The CDR3 DNA follows: TGTGCCAGCTTGAAGGAGGGGAACGAGCAGTACTTC.

The chain joins TRBV7-2 to TRBJ2-1, with 7 bases lining up with TRBD2. V lost 3 bases, J lost 8 bases, and 7 bases stayed unmatched. CDR1 and CDR2 (germline): SGHTA, FQGNSA. The CDR3 covers 14 residues. The CDR3 protein is CASSFGRERHEQFF. CDR3 bases: TGTGCCAGCAGCTTTGGGCGGGAGAGACATGAGCAGTTCTTC.